The TCR beta chain under discussion was sequenced for a study of cytomegalovirus exposure and HLA in healthy donors. Study-level background: A previous analysis identified approximately 120 million unique TCR beta sequences derived from around 200 million T cells. Study-level points and caveats: It was reported that TCR beta sequences correctly inferred the HLA-A and HLA-B alleles for most subjects. In vitro testing confirmed a few CMV-associated chains as specific for CMV antigens.

Vbeta (60) and Jbeta (13) primers were used in the PCR. The protocol was immunoSEQ multiplex PCR, while the TCRdb copy is restricted to in-frame clones and leaves out a portion. The sample holds roughly 100,000 clones; around 57% are singletons and the top ten take 4.5% to 5%. This clone showed up just a few times. What it recognizes is unknown. The CDR3 has 16 amino acids. Germline V gene sequence: CDR1 SGHRS, CDR2 YFSETQ. The V and J ends lost 8 bases and 5 bases, in that order; junction bases with no gene match: 13. The receptor was isolated from a human donor in good health. Material for sequencing was PBMCs. The rearrangement links TRBV5-1 to TRBJ2-5, with 12 bases identical to TRBD2. The CDR3 here is CASGLAGGPDLETQYF. The CDR3 coding sequence is TGCGCCAGTGGGCTAGCGGGAGGGCCGGACCTGGAGACCCAGTACTTC. The full variable domain, its missing parts supplied by reference TRBV5-1 and TRBJ2-5, is KAGVTQTPRYLIKTRGQQVTLSCSPISGHRSVSWYQQTPGQGLQFLFEYFSETQRNKGNFPGRFSGRQFSNSRSEMNVSTLELGDSALYLCASGLAGGPDLETQYFGPGTRLLVL.